A single sample is the source of the 27 T cell receptor beta chains below, sequenced in a study of T-cell memory formation after mild COVID-19. TCRdb called the 5' RACE reads again in MiXCR, with one record for every CDR3 protein. Here the sample spans around 450,000 distinct CDR3 sequences, roughly 26% being singletons. Sequencing was done on a sample of PBMCs or a T cell subset sorted from them (not recorded which). The receptors shown here come from an adult woman who had mild COVID-19 (a few samples of this study predate the infection). Cell type and time point are not known.

This chain joins TRBV12-3 or TRBV12-4 and TRBJ2-7, with D hard to call. CDR3 length: 12 amino acids. The ends were cut back, 3 bases at V and 7 bases at J, with 10 bases in the middle. CDR3 sequence (DNA): TGTGCCAGCAGTTTGGGCAGGTATGAGCAGTACTTC. Its protein is CASSLGRYEQYF.

This chain joins TRBV4-1 and TRBJ1-4; no clear D gene. Germline CDR1 MGHRA, CDR2 YSYEKL. Trimming left V 1 base short and J 0 bases short, with 9 bases between. The CDR3 spans 16 residues. DNA for the CDR3: TGCGCCAGCAGCCAAGGGGTCGGGACAACTAATGAAAAACTGTTTTTT. Translation gives CASSQGVGTTNEKLFF.

Only a few counts were recorded for this clonotype. V usage is TRBV20-1 and J usage is TRBJ1-2; 7 bases line up with TRBD1. Germline trimming cut 5 bases from V and 5 bases from J; bases unmatched to any gene: 11. Germline assignment: CDR1 DFQATT and CDR2 SNEGSKA (reference sequence). The CDR3 has 14 residues. The DNA for the CDR3 is TGCAGTGCTGAGAGGCCGGGACAGCCTTATGGCTACACCTTC. Translating it yields CSAERPGQPYGYTF.

The CDR3 nucleotides read TGTGCCAGCAGCTTAAAAGGGTTGCGGAACACTGAAGCTTTCTTT. It codes for CASSLKGLRNTEAFF. V usage is TRBV7-6 and J usage is TRBJ1-1; D ambiguous. The V end lost 2 bases, the J end lost 1 base, and 11 bases lay between the germline ends. Germline V CDR1 and CDR2: SGHVS, FNYEAQ. This CDR3 region has 15 residues.

This clonotype has more than one count but fewer than ten. V and J are TRBV3-1 and TRBJ1-1; 8 nucleotides line up with TRBD1. Germline-derived CDR1 and CDR2 are LGHDT and YNNKEL (reference sequence). The V segment lost 3 bases and the J segment 0 bases; nucleotides outside the gene matches: 9. The CDR3 is 17 amino acids. This CDR3 reads CASSQGGTGLMNTEAFF. CDR3 DNA: TGTGCCAGCAGCCAGGGAGGGACAGGTCTCATGAACACTGAAGCTTTCTTT.

This rearrangement joins TRBV7-9 to TRBJ2-2; D might be TRBD2 (6 bases). With 3 bases removed from V and 1 base from J, the gap between germline ends came to 9 bases. Germline assignment: CDR1 SEHNR and CDR2 FQNEAQ (reference sequence). This CDR3 spans 15 amino acids. CDR3 sequence: CASSFRRENTGELFF. The CDR3 DNA is TGTGCCAGCAGCTTTCGGCGGGAGAACACCGGGGAGCTGTTTTTT.

Points on this clonotype: The CDR3 ends on some other residue instead of the conserved phenylalanine or tryptophan, so this is likely a read error. V and J are TRBV6-2 or TRBV6-3 and TRBJ2-3; a possible D gene is TRBD2 (5 bases). The CDR3 totals 14 residues. V was shortened by 7 bases and J by 7 bases, with 18 bases between the two germline ends. Germline V gives CDR1 MNHEY, CDR2 SVGEGT. The CDR3 reads CASTPRTALNTQYS. The DNA for the CDR3 is TGTGCCAGCACCCCTCGGACTGCCCTGAATACGCAGTATTCT.

The chain uses TRBV10-3 and TRBJ1-1; 8 bases match TRBD1. This CDR3 has 12 residues. V lost 5 bases, J lost 9 bases, and 5 bases stayed unmatched. Germline CDR1 and CDR2: ENHRY and SYGVKD. The DNA of the CDR3 is TGTGCCATCAGTCCCCGACAGGGGCAAGCTTTCTTT. Its protein product is CAISPRQGQAFF.

This clonotype was counted only a few times. This chain joins TRBV6-1 and TRBJ2-5; TRBD2 matches at 8 bases. Germline V gene sequence: CDR1 MNHNS, CDR2 SASEGT. The trim removed 3 bases at V and 1 base at J, leaving 4 bases unmatched. CDR3 length: 15 residues. CDR3 region: CASSELAGAQETQYF. CDR3 bases: TGTGCCAGCAGTGAGCTAGCGGGCGCCCAAGAGACCCAGTACTTC.

This clonotype was counted between two and nine times. This chain uses TRBV5-8 with TRBJ1-1; perhaps TRBD1 as D (5 bases). CDR1 and CDR2 from the germline V gene are SGHTS and YDEGEE. The CDR3 is 16 residues long. Between the trimmed V and J ends, which lost 2 bases and 0 bases, there was a span of 14 bases. CDR3 sequence: CASSLRWGGMNTEAFF. The CDR3 region has the DNA TGTGCCAGCAGCTTAAGATGGGGCGGAATGAACACTGAAGCTTTCTTT.

The chain carries TRBV19 and TRBJ1-2; weak D call: TRBD1 (6 bases). The V and J ends lost 2 bases and 8 bases respectively, with 15 bases between them. Germline assignment: CDR1 LNHDA and CDR2 SQIVND (reference sequence). The CDR3 is 14 amino acids. This CDR3 is CASSILLGHQGYTF. CDR3 nucleotides: TGTGCCAGTAGTATACTCTTGGGACATCAGGGCTACACCTTC.

Many counts were recorded for this clonotype. The V gene is TRBV10-3, the J gene TRBJ1-6; 9 bases fit TRBD1. Looked up from germline, CDR1 is ENHRY and CDR2 is SYGVKD. With V trimmed by 0 bases and J by 8 bases, 5 bases remained unmatched. The CDR3 length is 16 residues. DNA for the CDR3: TGTGCCATCAGTGAGTCCCGACAGGGGGGGGATTCACCCCTCCACTTT. Protein product: CAISESRQGGDSPLHF.

In this sample, this clonotype turned up a few times. The chain carries TRBV4-1 and TRBJ2-5, with 7 bases that match TRBD1. CDR3 length: 16 residues. With 6 bases clipped from V and 3 bases from J, the junction kept 13 bases outside the gene matches. Germline V gene sequence: CDR1 MGHRA, CDR2 YSYEKL. CDR3: CASSQPYRGRKETQYF. As DNA, the CDR3 is TGCGCCAGCAGTCAGCCCTACAGGGGACGCAAAGAGACCCAGTACTTC.

The chain joins TRBV7-2 to TRBJ2-7, with 7 bases that match TRBD1. The length of the CDR3 is 13 residues. CDR1 is SGHTA and CDR2 is FQGNSA in the germline V gene. V was pared by 1 base and J by 7 bases, with 4 bases of the junction left unmatched. The chain's CDR3 is CASSLGQGVEQYF. DNA of the CDR3: TGTGCCAGCAGCTTAGGTCAGGGGGTGGAGCAGTACTTC.

V gene TRBV2 combines with J gene TRBJ2-5, with unresolved D. There are 14 residues in the CDR3. Germline V CDR1 and CDR2: SNHLY, FYNNEI. The V end was cut by 7 bases, the J end by 4 bases, with 16 bases between. The CDR3 DNA follows: TGTGCCAGCAATGGCAATACAAGGAGAGAGACCCAGTACTTC. As protein: CASNGNTRRETQYF.

The CDR3 is CASSQEGGPRNEQFF. CDR3 sequence (DNA): TGTGCCAGCAGCCAAGAGGGAGGGCCGAGGAATGAGCAGTTCTTC. The V call is TRBV4-2, the J call TRBJ2-1; 7 bases fit TRBD2. The V and J ends lost 0 bases and 7 bases, in that order; junction bases with no gene match: 6. Germline values: CDR1 LGHNA, CDR2 YNFKEQ. CDR3 length: 15 amino acids.

This chain uses TRBV6-6 with TRBJ1-2; D is unresolved. The CDR3 is made up of 16 amino acids. Germline lookup yields CDR1 MNHNY and CDR2 SVGAGI (reference sequence). Trimming took 3 bases from V and 6 from J, leaving 20 bases between them. CDR3 nucleotide sequence: TGTGCCAGCAGTTATACCCCGGTCCTTGATGTTGATGGCTACACCTTC. This gives the protein CASSYTPVLDVDGYTF.

The V gene is TRBV29-1, the J gene TRBJ1-1; D unresolved. The CDR3 extends over 10 amino acids. In germline, CDR1 is SQVTM, CDR2 ANQGSEA. Deletions cut 8 bases from V and 6 bases from J, with 10 bases between. CDR3 loop: CSLGPPEAFF. Written as DNA, the CDR3 is TGCAGCCTAGGACCTCCTGAAGCTTTCTTT.

The sample holds a few counts of this clonotype. V gene TRBV18 combines with J gene TRBJ2-5; D perhaps matches TRBD2 (5 bases). With 3 bases removed from V and 5 bases from J, the gap between germline ends came to 16 bases. This CDR3 contains 15 residues. The germline CDR1 and CDR2 sequences are KGHSH and LQKENI. The CDR3 is CASSPNSGIAETQYF. The CDR3 coding sequence is TGTGCCAGCTCACCTAATTCCGGGATTGCGGAGACCCAGTACTTC.

The chain uses TRBV6-6 and TRBJ1-1; D remains unclear. Germline V gene data show CDR1 as MNHNY and CDR2 as SVGAGI (reference sequence). The V end was cut by 2 bases, the J end by 1 base, with 8 bases between. This CDR3 comprises 14 residues. CDR3 residues: CASSYVRQNTEAFF. The CDR3, as DNA: TGTGCCAGCAGTTACGTCCGACAGAACACTGAAGCTTTCTTT.

The chain has TRBV30 and TRBJ2-1; 7 positions match TRBD2. V trimming: 2 bases; J trimming: 4 bases; junction bases outside the gene matches: 5. The CDR3 consists of 14 residues. Germline lookup yields CDR1 GTSNPN and CDR2 SVGIG (reference sequence). CDR3 sequence reads: CAWSSGATYNEQFF. The CDR3, as DNA: TGTGCCTGGAGTAGCGGGGCAACTTACAATGAGCAGTTCTTC.

The J gene is TRBJ2-1, the V gene TRBV7-8, with D perhaps given as TRBD1 or TRBD2 (5 bases each). The germline V and J ends were trimmed by 1 base and 3 bases, with 7 bases remaining between them. Per the germline V gene, CDR1 is SGHVS and CDR2 is FQNEAQ. The CDR3 totals 14 residues. CDR3 amino acids: CASSLVGVYNEQFF. The CDR3, as DNA: TGTGCCAGCAGCTTAGTGGGGGTCTACAATGAGCAGTTCTTC.

The table lists this clonotype with a few counts. The rearrangement joins TRBV24-1 to TRBJ2-1, with D unclear. The CDR3 sequence is 12 residues long. Trimming removed 4 bases at V and 6 bases at J, with 6 bases between. CDR1 and CDR2 from the germline V gene are KGHDR and SFDVKD. The CDR3 here is CATSDPSNEQFF. CDR3 coding DNA: TGTGCCACCAGTGACCCCAGCAATGAGCAGTTCTTC.

This clonotype was detected a few times. This chain links TRBV5-1 with TRBJ2-3, with 8 nucleotides matching TRBD1. The CDR3 has 14 amino acids. CDR1 is SGHRS and CDR2 is YFSETQ in the germline V gene. V lost 6 bases, J lost 2 bases, and 5 bases stayed unmatched. The CDR3 coding sequence is TGCGCCAGCATGAAGGACAGGGACACAGATACGCAGTATTTT. It encodes CASMKDRDTDTQYF.

The J gene is TRBJ1-1, the V gene TRBV29-1; weak D call: TRBD1 (6 bases). The CDR3 loop spans 11 amino acids. CDR1 is SQVTM and CDR2 is ANQGSEA in the germline V gene. V shed 6 bases and J shed 8 bases, with 13 bases lying between them. CDR3 in amino acids: CSVGGRAEAFF. The CDR3 DNA follows: TGCAGCGTAGGGGGGCGAGCCGAAGCTTTCTTT.

The rearrangement uses TRBV7-9 and TRBJ1-1; TRBD1 agrees at 7 bases. The V and J ends lost 0 bases and 6 bases, in that order; junction bases with no gene match: 4. This CDR3 spans 14 amino acids. Germline V gene sequence: CDR1 SEHNR, CDR2 FQNEAQ (reference sequence). In nucleotides, the CDR3 is TGTGCCAGCAGCTTAGCACAGGGGATAGCTGAAGCTTTCTTT. Translating gives CASSLAQGIAEAFF.

This clonotype was seen a few times. The chain recombines TRBV18 with TRBJ2-7, with 8 nucleotides matching TRBD1. Per germline, CDR1 KGHSH and CDR2 LQKENI. Trimming took 2 bases from V and 5 from J; bases not matched to a gene: 11. CDR3 length: 16 amino acids. The CDR3 loop is CASSPFFGTGLDEQYF. In DNA, the CDR3 is TGTGCCAGCTCACCATTTTTTGGGACAGGCCTTGACGAGCAGTACTTC.